A selection of T cell receptor beta chains follows, all from one sample in a study of CD8 T cells in ankylosing spondylitis. TCRdb recomputed calls from the 5' RACE reads with MiXCR, one row per CDR3 protein. The sample carries over 450,000 distinct CDR3 sequences, approximately 11% recorded once. Sequencing was done on a sample of blood, either unsorted or a sorted T cell fraction (not recorded which). These TCRs come from a male donor with ankylosing spondylitis. Both conserved end residues are part of each CDR3. The D gene is left open where the match is weak. Expanded clones are given a class, and other clones once, few, many or no size at all.

NA	TRBV29-1	NA	TRBJ1-2	TGCAGCGTTGCCGACAGTTTAGGCAATGGCTACACCTTC	CSVADSLGNGYTF
TRBD2	TRBV5-6	NA	TRBJ2-3	TGTGCCAGCAGCCCTCTAGCGGGAGACATAGATACGCAGTATTTT	CASSPLAGDIDTQYF
TRBD2	TRBV9	NA	TRBJ2-1	TGTGCCAGCAGCGTAGAACTAGCGGGAGCTTACAATGAGCAGTTCTTC	CASSVELAGAYNEQFF
TRBD1	TRBV7-8	few	TRBJ2-1	TGTGCCAGCAGCCCCAGGGACAGACTAAACAATGAGCAGTTCTTC	CASSPRDRLNNEQFF
TRBD2	TRBV6-2/TRBV6-3	NA	TRBJ2-1	TGTGCCAGCAGTTACTCGGGACTAGCGGGAGATGAGCAGTTCTTC	CASSYSGLAGDEQFF
TRBD2	TRBV4-1	NA	TRBJ2-1	TGCGCCAGCAGCCAAGCGGGCGGGAGAGGGTACAATGAGCAGTTCTTC	CASSQAGGRGYNEQFF
TRBD2	TRBV3-1	NA	TRBJ2-1	TGTGCCAGCAGCCAAGAAGGAGGGACTAGCCAACGGAATGAGCAGTTCTTC	CASSQEGGTSQRNEQFF
TRBD2	TRBV12-3/TRBV12-4	NA	TRBJ2-1	TGTGCCAGCAGTTTGGGGACTAGCGGGAGACATGAGCAGTTCTTC	CASSLGTSGRHEQFF
TRBD1	TRBV3-1	few	TRBJ2-2	TGTGCCAGCAGTTTACAGGGGGAAACCGGGGAGCTGTTTTTT	CASSLQGETGELFF
TRBD1	TRBV12-3/TRBV12-4	NA	TRBJ1-4	TGTGCCAGCAGTTTTGACAGGGGGAATGAAAAACTGTTTTTT	CASSFDRGNEKLFF
TRBD1	TRBV12-3/TRBV12-4	NA	TRBJ1-1	TGTGCCAGCAGGCCCGGACAGGGGTTGAACACTGAAGCTTTCTTT	CASRPGQGLNTEAFF
TRBD2	TRBV20-1	NA	TRBJ2-2	TGCAGTGCTAGAGCTTCGACTAGCAAGGCCGGGGAGCTGTTTTTT	CSARASTSKAGELFF
TRBD2	TRBV20-1	few	TRBJ2-2	TGCAGTGCAATCCAGCGGGAGCGAAACACCGGGGAGCTGTTTTTT	CSAIQRERNTGELFF
TRBD2	TRBV4-2	many	TRBJ2-1	TGTGCCAGCAGCGAGGAGGATAGCGGGAGGGATGAGCAGTTCTTC	CASSEEDSGRDEQFF
NA	TRBV11-2	few	TRBJ1-2	TGTGCCAGCAGCCTAATACAGGGTGAAGGAGGCACCTTC	CASSLIQGEGGTF
TRBD1	TRBV19	few	TRBJ2-2	TGTGCCACCATGGACAGGCGTGGCGGGGAGCTGTTTTTT	CATMDRRGGELFF
NA	TRBV11-2	many	TRBJ2-5	TGTGCCAGCAGCCAAAGGGTCGATCAAGAGACCCAGTACTTC	CASSQRVDQETQYF
NA	TRBV12-5	NA	TRBJ1-1	TGTGCTAGTGGGCGCATCGCTGAAGCTTTCTTT	CASGRIAEAFF
NA	TRBV20-1	NA	TRBJ1-6	TGCAGTGCTAGGTCACGTGGGGCCCATAATTCACCCCTCCACTTT	CSARSRGAHNSPLHF
TRBD1	TRBV18	NA	TRBJ2-6	TGTGCCAGCTCACCAGTAGGGGGCACGGCTGGGGCCAACGTCCTGACTTTC	CASSPVGGTAGANVLTF
NA	TRBV5-1	many	TRBJ1-4	TGCGCCAGCAGCATGTTTAATGAAAAACTGTTTTTT	CASSMFNEKLFF
NA	TRBV27	NA	TRBJ2-5	TGTGCCAGCAGCCGACCAGGGCAAGAGACCCAGTACTTC	CASSRPGQETQYF
TRBD2	TRBV12-3/TRBV12-4	few	TRBJ2-1	TGTGCCAGCAGTTTAGCGCTAGGGACTAGCGGGAGCGATAACCCTAATGAGCAGTTCTTC	CASSLALGTSGSDNPNEQFF
TRBD2	TRBV19	NA	TRBJ2-1	TGTGCCAGTAAAGCAGGCGGGAGGGACTACAATGAGCAGTTCTTC	CASKAGGRDYNEQFF
TRBD1	TRBV11-2	few	TRBJ1-1	TGTGCCAGCAGCTCCCCTCGACAGGGGAACACTGAAGCTTTCTTT	CASSSPRQGNTEAFF
TRBD2	TRBV11-2	few	TRBJ2-3	TGTGCCAGCAGCCTAGGCGGGAGGACCACAGATACGCAGTATTTT	CASSLGGRTTDTQYF
NA	TRBV20-1	many	TRBJ1-1	TGCAGTGCTAGAACGGTAGATAACACTGAAGCTTTCTTT	CSARTVDNTEAFF
TRBD2	TRBV7-2	many	TRBJ2-3	TGTGCCAGCAGCTTAGCGCCTAGCGGGACCACAGATACGCAGTATTTT	CASSLAPSGTTDTQYF
NA	TRBV6-2/TRBV6-3	NA	TRBJ1-5	TGTGCCAGCAGGGGACCCGCAGATCAGCCCCAGCATTTT	CASRGPADQPQHF
NA	TRBV10-3	few	TRBJ2-2	TGTGCCATCACCGACCGAGCGGGCGCAAACACCGGGGAGCTGTTTTTT	CAITDRAGANTGELFF
NA	TRBV7-2	few	TRBJ2-5	TGTGCCAGCAGCTTACCCCCTAGCGCGGGGACCCAGTACTTC	CASSLPPSAGTQYF
NA	TRBV5-1	NA	TRBJ1-4	TGCGCCAGCAGAGGGGGGTTTGGAGAAAAACTGTTTTTT	CASRGGFGEKLFF
TRBD2	TRBV24-1	few	TRBJ2-1	TGTGCCACTAGTGGGGGGACTAGCAAGTCCTACAATGAGCAGTTCTTC	CATSGGTSKSYNEQFF
TRBD2	TRBV7-2	NA	TRBJ2-1	TGTGCCAGCAGCTCCCCGACTAGCGGGAGTAGTGTTGAGCAGTTCTTC	CASSSPTSGSSVEQFF
TRBD1	TRBV27	NA	TRBJ2-7	TGTGCCAGCAGTCAGACCGGGACAGGGGGTCTCGAGCAGTACTTC	CASSQTGTGGLEQYF
NA	TRBV7-2	few	TRBJ2-1	TGTGCCAGCAGCTTAAGGCCTCGAGGAGCGGGTTACAATGAGCAGTTCTTC	CASSLRPRGAGYNEQFF
TRBD2	TRBV2	many	TRBJ2-2	TGTGCCAGCAGTGAAGCTACCCTACTAGCGGAGCTGGCGAACACCGGGGAGCTGTTTTTT	CASSEATLLAELANTGELFF
TRBD2	TRBV29-1	NA	TRBJ2-1	TGCAGCGTTGAGCTAGCGGACTCCTACAATGAGCAGTTCTTC	CSVELADSYNEQFF
TRBD1	TRBV10-1	NA	TRBJ2-7	TGCGCCAGCAGTGATCGAACAGGGGGTCTCTACGAGCAGTACTTC	CASSDRTGGLYEQYF
NA	TRBV7-9	NA	TRBJ1-5	TGTGCCAGCAGCCCCATGAACGGCACCTTGGGACAGCCCCAGCATTTT	CASSPMNGTLGQPQHF
TRBD2	TRBV3-1	few	TRBJ2-5	TGTGCCAGCAGCAAAGCTAGCGGGGGGGGGCAAGAGACCCAGTACTTC	CASSKASGGGQETQYF